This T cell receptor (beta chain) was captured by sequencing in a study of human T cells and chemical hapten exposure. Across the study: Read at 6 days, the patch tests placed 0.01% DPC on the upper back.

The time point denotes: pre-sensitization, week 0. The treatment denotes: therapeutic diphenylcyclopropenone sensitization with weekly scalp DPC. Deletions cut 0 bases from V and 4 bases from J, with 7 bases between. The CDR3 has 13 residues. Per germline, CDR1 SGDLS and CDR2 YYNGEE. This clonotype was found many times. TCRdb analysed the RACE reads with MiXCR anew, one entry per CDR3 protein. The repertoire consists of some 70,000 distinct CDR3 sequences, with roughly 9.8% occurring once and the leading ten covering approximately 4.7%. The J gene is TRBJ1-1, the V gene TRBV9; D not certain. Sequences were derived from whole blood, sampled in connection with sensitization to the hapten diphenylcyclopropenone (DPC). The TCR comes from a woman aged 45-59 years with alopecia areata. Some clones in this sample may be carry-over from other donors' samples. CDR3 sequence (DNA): TGTGCCAGCAGCGTAGCGGAACGCACTGAAGCTTTCTTT. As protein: CASSVAERTEAFF.